The 6 T cell receptor beta chains given below trace back to one sample, sequenced in a study of cytomegalovirus exposure and HLA in healthy donors. Sequencing was performed with immunoSEQ multiplex PCR; in TCRdb, only in-frame clones are kept and a portion is missing. The table records 70,000 or so clones, over 85% of them present only once. Sequencing was performed on PBMCs. The source of these receptors is a man between 18 and 35 years old in good health and CMV-seropositive.

The chain joins TRBV9 to TRBJ2-1, with unresolved D. Germline CDR1 SGDLS, CDR2 YYNGEE. Trimming shortened V by 0 bases and J by 9 bases, and 4 bases separated the two germline ends. CDR3 length equals 11 residues. The CDR3 protein is CASSVESEQFF. CDR3 DNA sequence: TGTGCCAGCAGCGTAGAGAGTGAGCAGTTCTTC.

A single count supports this clone. The V and J genes are TRBV5-4 and TRBJ2-4, with TRBD1 matching 10 bases. V lost 2 bases, J lost 0 bases, and 14 bases stayed unmatched. Germline CDR1 is SGHNT and CDR2 is YYREEE (reference sequence). This CDR3 is 20 amino acids long. The CDR3 here is CASSFTGRTGGPIAKNIQYF. CDR3 DNA: TGTGCCAGCAGCTTCACGGGTCGGACAGGGGGACCGATAGCCAAAAACATTCAGTACTTC.

The rearrangement uses TRBV20-1 and TRBJ1-1; 8 bases agree with TRBD1. This CDR3 is 11 amino acids long. The germline gives CDR1 DFQATT, CDR2 SNEGSKA (reference sequence). Unmatched junction bases numbered 4, after V lost 3 bases and J lost 10 bases. CDR3 sequence reads: CSARTGDRAFF. The CDR3 nucleotides are TGCAGTGCTAGGACAGGGGATAGAGCTTTCTTT.

The chain employs TRBV6-1 and TRBJ1-2, with 11 nucleotides matching TRBD1. The CDR3 is made up of 14 amino acids. Germline V gene lookup returns CDR1 MNHNS and CDR2 SASEGT. J gave up 8 bases and V 8 bases, and 10 bases lay outside the gene matches. The CDR3 region is CASVQGQGARGYTF. CDR3 nucleotides: TGTGCCAGCGTCCAAGGACAGGGGGCGCGAGGCTACACCTTC.

The chain joins TRBV4-1 to TRBJ2-3, with 11 nucleotides matching TRBD2. The germline gives CDR1 MGHRA, CDR2 YSYEKL. CDR3 size: 19 residues. V shed 1 base, J shed 2 bases, and the junction held 11 bases outside the gene matches. This CDR3 is CASSQARPRLAGFTDTQYF. The CDR3, as DNA: TGCGCCAGCAGCCAAGCTCGGCCCAGACTAGCGGGATTCACAGATACGCAGTATTTT.

The chain recombines TRBV18 with TRBJ1-1; TRBD1 matches at 7 bases. This CDR3 contains 15 residues. Losses at the gene ends were 5 bases for V and 1 base for J; bases not matched to a gene: 7. Looked up from germline, CDR1 is KGHSH and CDR2 is LQKENI. The CDR3 loop reads CASSSMGQKNTEAFF. The CDR3 DNA reads as TGTGCCAGCTCAAGCATGGGACAGAAGAACACTGAAGCTTTCTTT.